A selection of T cell receptor beta chains follows, all from one sample in a study of cytomegalovirus exposure and HLA in healthy donors. Sequencing used immunoSEQ multiplex PCR; TCRdb keeps in-frame clones, though not all of them. The data hold about 220,000 clones, with approximately 82% observed a single time. Sequences were obtained from PBMCs. The receptor source for this set is a man in his late teens or twenties in good health and CMV-seronegative. The CDR3 runs from the conserved cysteine through the conserved F or W. A D gene is named only where the DNA matches it firmly. Part of the rows lack a size; the others show once, few, many or a class for expanded clones.

j_gene,d_gene,abundance,v_gene,CDR3aa,CDR3nt
TRBJ2-5,TRBD1,-,TRBV9,CASSVGQGGQETQYF,TGTGCCAGCAGCGTCGGACAGGGCGGCCAAGAGACCCAGTACTTC
TRBJ2-3,-,-,TRBV7-7,CASSLLVGGSGTDTQYF,TGTGCTAGCAGCTTATTGGTGGGAGGCAGCGGCACAGATACGCAGTATTTT
TRBJ2-7,TRBD1,-,TRBV18,CASSQTDRGEQYF,TGTGCCAGCTCACAAACGGACAGGGGCGAGCAGTACTTC
TRBJ2-7,-,-,TRBV4-2,CASSQQTGVSYEQYF,TGTGCCAGCAGCCAGCAAACGGGAGTCTCCTACGAGCAGTACTTC
TRBJ2-3,TRBD2,-,TRBV4-1,CASSSRLAESTDTQYF,TGCGCCAGCAGCTCCCGACTAGCGGAGAGCACAGATACGCAGTATTTT
TRBJ2-7,TRBD2,-,TRBV28,CASSPWIAGAPYEQYF,TGTGCCAGCAGTCCCTGGATAGCGGGTGCCCCCTACGAGCAGTACTTC
TRBJ2-3,-,-,TRBV2,CASRRGQSLSTDTQYF,TGTGCCAGCAGAAGGGGTCAATCTTTAAGCACAGATACGCAGTATTTT
TRBJ2-2,TRBD2,-,TRBV5-1,CASSLAPGTSSSGELFF,TGCGCCAGCAGCTTGGCACCCGGGACTAGCAGCTCCGGGGAGCTGTTTTTT
TRBJ2-5,-,-,TRBV7-2,CASSHDRQETQYF,TGTGCCAGCAGCCACGACAGGCAAGAGACCCAGTACTTC
TRBJ2-7,-,-,TRBV30,CAWGRGVSYEQYF,TGTGCCTGGGGTAGGGGCGTCTCCTACGAGCAGTACTTC
TRBJ2-7,-,few,TRBV5-1,CASSLARGSYEQYF,TGCGCCAGCAGCTTGGCACGGGGATCCTACGAGCAGTACTTC
TRBJ2-7,TRBD2,-,TRBV5-1,CASVQQGGSPIYEQYF,TGCGCCAGCGTTCAGCAGGGAGGGTCCCCGATTTACGAGCAGTACTTC
TRBJ2-7,-,-,TRBV7-9,CASSLGGLADSSYEQYF,TGTGCCAGCAGCTTAGGAGGCCTAGCGGACAGCTCCTACGAGCAGTACTTC
TRBJ1-5,TRBD1,-,TRBV5-6,CASSFGTEQPQHF,TGTGCCAGCAGCTTTGGGACAGAGCAGCCCCAGCATTTT
TRBJ2-7,-,-,TRBV2,CASSTTGSEQYF,TGTGCCAGCAGTACTACAGGGTCCGAGCAGTACTTC
TRBJ2-7,-,-,TRBV6-4,CASLHTGTSYEQYF,TGTGCCAGCCTACATACCGGGACATCCTACGAGCAGTACTTC
TRBJ1-2,TRBD1,few,TRBV6-6,CASTEQGASNYGYTF,TGTGCCAGCACCGAACAGGGGGCGTCGAACTATGGCTACACCTTC
TRBJ1-2,-,few,TRBV2,CASSDPPGTYTF,TGTGCCAGCAGTGACCCGCCAGGTACCTACACCTTC
TRBJ2-7,TRBD2,-,TRBV9,CANQDLVGTSGRAAYEQYF,TGTGCCAACCAGGACCTTGTCGGGACTAGCGGGAGAGCCGCCTACGAGCAGTACTTC
TRBJ2-1,-,-,TRBV4-1,CASSQEGTRSYNEQFF,TGCGCCAGCAGCCAAGAGGGCACCCGCTCCTACAATGAGCAGTTCTTC
TRBJ2-7,TRBD2,-,TRBV6-5,CASSYSTAGANEQYF,TGTGCCAGCAGTTACTCTACAGCGGGGGCGAACGAGCAGTACTTC
TRBJ1-1,-,few,TRBV19,CASAGDPTEAFF,TGTGCCAGCGCAGGGGACCCCACTGAAGCTTTCTTT
TRBJ1-1,-,once,TRBV28,CASSFAGLNTEAFF,TGTGCCAGCAGTTTCGCTGGCCTCAACACTGAAGCTTTCTTT
TRBJ1-4,-,-,TRBV6-1,CASRRATNEKLFF,TGTGCCAGCAGGCGGGCAACTAATGAAAAACTGTTTTTT
TRBJ1-5,-,-,TRBV9,CASGGGSTYSNQPQHF,TGTGCCAGCGGGGGAGGGAGCACCTATAGCAATCAGCCCCAGCATTTT
TRBJ1-5,-,-,TRBV4-1,CASSQRSTNQPQHF,TGCGCCAGCAGCCAACGGTCTACCAATCAGCCCCAGCATTTT
TRBJ2-5,TRBD1,-,TRBV6-1,CASRGTGQETQYF,TGTGCCAGCAGGGGGACAGGACAAGAGACCCAGTACTTC
TRBJ2-5,-,-,TRBV6-6,CASRGILLSETQYF,TGTGCCAGTCGCGGGATACTTTTGAGCGAGACCCAGTACTTC
TRBJ2-1,TRBD2,few,TRBV7-2,CASSLVSGIINEQFF,TGTGCCAGCAGCTTAGTTAGCGGGATTATAAATGAGCAGTTCTTC
TRBJ2-2,-,few,TRBV25-1,CASTLFSTGELFF,TGTGCCAGCACCCTTTTCTCCACCGGGGAGCTGTTTTTT
TRBJ2-7,-,-,TRBV9,CASSVESGTPYEQYF,TGTGCCAGCAGCGTAGAGAGCGGAACCCCCTACGAGCAGTACTTC
TRBJ2-2,TRBD2,-,TRBV7-9,CASSGLAGVRTGELFF,TGTGCCAGTTCGGGACTAGCGGGAGTACGGACCGGGGAGCTGTTTTTT
TRBJ2-5,TRBD2,-,TRBV5-1,CASSLASSGGATQYF,TGCGCCAGCAGCTTGGCCTCTAGCGGGGGCGCGACCCAGTACTTC
TRBJ1-3,-,once,TRBV30,CAWSGGTGNTIYF,TGTGCCTGGAGCGGGGGGACTGGAAACACCATATATTTT
TRBJ2-7,-,-,TRBV2,CASSVRGAEQYF,TGTGCCAGCAGCGTCAGGGGGGCCGAGCAGTACTTC
TRBJ2-7,TRBD2,-,TRBV2,CASSLWSGRSSYEQYF,TGTGCCAGCAGTCTCTGGAGCGGGAGGAGCTCCTACGAGCAGTACTTC
TRBJ2-3,TRBD1,-,TRBV7-9,CASSFDRDGTDTQYF,TGTGCCAGCAGCTTCGACAGGGATGGGACAGATACGCAGTATTTT
TRBJ2-3,-,-,TRBV9,CASSAPQGSDTQYF,TGTGCCAGCAGCGCCCCACAGGGTTCAGATACGCAGTATTTT
TRBJ1-2,TRBD1,-,TRBV7-9,CASSLGLEQGANGYTF,TGTGCCAGCAGCTTAGGACTTGAACAGGGGGCGAATGGCTACACCTTC
TRBJ1-2,-,many,TRBV5-6,CASSRYGDNGYGYTF,TGTGCCAGCAGCCGTTACGGGGACAATGGCTATGGCTACACCTTC
TRBJ1-3,-,-,TRBV2,CASSIGQHSGNTIYF,TGTGCCAGCTCGATCGGACAGCATTCTGGAAACACCATATATTTT
TRBJ1-1,TRBD1,-,TRBV30,CAWSEGTGGLNTEAFF,TGTGCCTGGAGTGAGGGGACAGGGGGATTGAACACTGAAGCTTTCTTT
TRBJ2-3,-,-,TRBV19,CASSMRTETDTQYF,TGTGCCAGTAGTATGAGGACAGAAACAGATACGCAGTATTTT
TRBJ1-5,-,-,TRBV28,CASSSGGYSNQPQHF,TGTGCCAGCAGTTCTGGGGGGTATAGCAATCAGCCCCAGCATTTT
TRBJ1-6,-,-,TRBV6-1,CASSDPNRDSPLHF,TGTGCCAGCAGTGACCCGAACAGGGATTCACCCCTCCACTTT
TRBJ1-5,-,few,TRBV6-5,CASSYSRGNRQPQHF,TGTGCCAGCAGTTACTCCAGGGGTAATCGTCAGCCCCAGCATTTT
TRBJ2-6,-,-,TRBV15,CATSPTGSSGANVLTF,TGTGCCACCAGCCCGACCGGGTCCTCTGGGGCCAACGTCCTGACTTTC
TRBJ2-7,TRBD1,-,TRBV2,CASSDPGTGSGEQYF,TGTGCCAGCAGTGATCCCGGGACAGGGTCGGGAGAGCAGTACTTC
TRBJ1-4,-,-,TRBV7-9,CASSLGQGDEKLFF,TGTGCCAGCAGCTTAGGGCAAGGGGATGAAAAACTGTTTTTT